This T cell receptor beta chain was sequenced in a study of cytomegalovirus exposure and HLA in healthy donors. Study findings and constraints: In a later analysis, across HLA loci, associated TCR counts were highest for DRB1, lowest for HLA-C.

The CDR3 covers 14 residues. Germline V gene data show CDR1 as SEHNR and CDR2 as FQNEAQ (reference sequence). Comment on this clone: What it binds is not known. The junction departs from germline at one end; a sequencing error may be responsible.

Both 60 Vbeta primers and 13 Jbeta primers went into the PCR. Method: immunoSEQ multiplex PCR; TCRdb's copy keeps in-frame clones and lacks some. The sample carries approximately 83,000 clones, 65% to 85% recorded once. Source material: PBMCs. The receptor comes from a man aged 18 to 29 in good health and CMV-seronegative. This chain links TRBV7-9 with TRBJ2-7; 8 bases are a match to TRBD1. The CDR3: CSSSLGQAVAEQYF. Here the CDR3 DNA reads TGTTCCAGCAGCTTGGGACAGGCCGTCGCCGAGCAGTACTTC.